This T cell receptor (beta chain) was recovered during a study of shared clonotypes between healthy human individuals. V gave up 8 bases and J gave up 4 bases, with 8 bases separating them. Germline values: CDR1 GTSNPN, CDR2 SVGIG (reference sequence). The CDR3 extends over 11 amino acids. Assay: immunoSEQ multiplex PCR; the TCRdb copy retains only in-frame clones and omits some. The data show 2 million to 2.5 million clones, with less than 95% seen just once and approximately 0.41% held by the top ten. V gene TRBV30 combines with J gene TRBJ2-2; D might be TRBD1 (5 bases). This TCR was recovered from a man aged 18 to 29 in good health. Some clones in this sample may be carry-over from other donors' samples. Material for sequencing was naive CD4+ T cells from PBMCs. Described subset: CD45RA+ positively selected. Here the CDR3 DNA reads TGTGCCGGGGCCGGCACCGGGGAGCTGTTTTTT. Protein product: CAGAGTGELFF. Full variable domain (missing parts from reference TRBV30 and TRBJ2-2): SQTIHQWPATLVQPVGSPLSLECTVEGTSNPNLYWYRQAAGRGLQLLFYSVGIGQISSEVPQNLSASRPQDRQFILSSKKLLLSDSGFYLCAGAGTGELFFGEGSRLTVL.